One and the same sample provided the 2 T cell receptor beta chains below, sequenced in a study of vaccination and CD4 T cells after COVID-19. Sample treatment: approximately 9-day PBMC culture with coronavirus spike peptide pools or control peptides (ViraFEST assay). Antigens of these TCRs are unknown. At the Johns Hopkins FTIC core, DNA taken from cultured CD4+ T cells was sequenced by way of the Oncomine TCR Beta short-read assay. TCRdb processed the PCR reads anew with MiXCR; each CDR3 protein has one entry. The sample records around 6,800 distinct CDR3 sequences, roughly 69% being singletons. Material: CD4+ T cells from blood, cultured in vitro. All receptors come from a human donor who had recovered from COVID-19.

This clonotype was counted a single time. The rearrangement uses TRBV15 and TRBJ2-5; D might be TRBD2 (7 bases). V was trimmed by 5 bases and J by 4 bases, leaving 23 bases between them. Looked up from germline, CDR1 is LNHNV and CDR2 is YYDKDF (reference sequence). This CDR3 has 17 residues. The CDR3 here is CATSGLHREGLRETQYF. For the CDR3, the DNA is TGTGCCACCAGCGGATTACACAGGGAGGGGTTGCGAGAGACCCAGTACTTC.

CDR3 in amino acids: CASSLDRWNGYTF. The DNA for the CDR3 is TGTGCCAGCAGTTTGGACAGGTGGAACGGCTACACCTTC. The chain couples TRBV6-5 to TRBJ1-2; TRBD1 aligns across 7 bases. The CDR3 is 13 amino acids. V lost 4 bases, J lost 8 bases, and 7 bases stayed unmatched. The V gene's germline CDR1 is MNHEY and CDR2 SVGAGI.